Presented here are 5 T cell receptor beta chains from one specimen sequenced in a study of naive and memory T cell subsets. Their antigens remain unidentified. The beta constant-region primer was an equimolar mix of two oligonucleotides covering TRBC1 and TRBC2. Nested alpha and beta constant-region primers with the SP2 primer drove four PCR rounds on ligated cDNA. TCRdb re-analysed the UMI-ligation and nested PCR reads in MiXCR, keeping a single row per CDR3 protein. Here the sample spans roughly 97,000 distinct CDR3 sequences, roughly 15% being singletons. Study conclusions and caveats: Possibly reflecting memory cells re-expressing CD45RA, a few larger clonotypes occurred in naive repertoires, especially CD8.

Sequenced input: naive CD8+ T cells from blood. The receptors derive from a human donor in good health.

The sample holds a few counts of this clonotype. The CDR3: CATSDSDSLSTDTQYF. The CDR3 DNA reads as TGTGCCACCAGTGACTCAGACAGTCTCAGCACAGATACGCAGTATTTT. V usage is TRBV24-1 and J usage is TRBJ2-3; D is perhaps TRBD1 (5 bases). Trimming left V 4 bases short and J 0 bases short, with 13 bases between. The CDR3 extends over 16 amino acids. Germline lookup yields CDR1 KGHDR and CDR2 SFDVKD.

This clonotype has just a few counts. The chain employs TRBV7-9 and TRBJ1-2; D perhaps matches TRBD1 (5 bases). The CDR3 contains 17 residues. The germline V and J ends were trimmed by 5 bases and 4 bases, with 23 bases remaining between them. Germline assignment: CDR1 SEHNR and CDR2 FQNEAQ (reference sequence). CDR3 in amino acids: CASSQVGLVGPLYGYTF. The CDR3 DNA is TGTGCCAGCAGCCAGGTGGGGTTGGTGGGGCCGCTCTATGGCTACACCTTC. The full variable domain, rest sourced from reference TRBV7-9 and TRBJ1-2, is DTGVSQNPRHKITKRGQNVTFRCDPISEHNRLYWYRQTLGQGPEFLTYFQNEAQLEKSRLLSDRFSAERPKGSFSTLEIQRTEQGDSAMYLCASSQVGLVGPLYGYTFGSGTRLTVV.

In its sample, this clonotype was seen many times. This chain links TRBV29-1 with TRBJ2-1, with TRBD1 as a possible D gene (5 bases). This CDR3 is 14 amino acids long. Looked up from germline, CDR1 is SQVTM and CDR2 is ANQGSEA. Trimming shortened V by 4 bases and J by 2 bases, and 12 bases separated the two germline ends. Written as DNA, the CDR3 is TGCAGCGTTGCCCAGGGTGTAACCTACAATGAGCAGTTCTTC. Protein sequence: CSVAQGVTYNEQFF.

This clonotype was recorded a few times. This rearrangement joins TRBV29-1 to TRBJ2-4; D gene ambiguous. The CDR3 has 13 amino acids. V was clipped by 7 bases and J by 5 bases, with 15 bases between them. Germline-derived CDR1 and CDR2 are SQVTM and ANQGSEA. This CDR3 is CSAREGFQNIQYF. The CDR3 DNA sequence: TGCAGCGCCCGCGAAGGGTTCCAAAACATTCAGTACTTC.

V usage is TRBV12-3 or TRBV12-4 and J usage is TRBJ1-1; a possible D gene is TRBD1 (5 bases). V was cut by 8 bases and J by 6 bases, with 13 bases left in between. The CDR3 covers 12 residues. The CDR3 is CASLPAGAEAFF. Here the CDR3 DNA reads TGTGCCAGCCTACCGGCGGGGGCTGAAGCTTTCTTT.